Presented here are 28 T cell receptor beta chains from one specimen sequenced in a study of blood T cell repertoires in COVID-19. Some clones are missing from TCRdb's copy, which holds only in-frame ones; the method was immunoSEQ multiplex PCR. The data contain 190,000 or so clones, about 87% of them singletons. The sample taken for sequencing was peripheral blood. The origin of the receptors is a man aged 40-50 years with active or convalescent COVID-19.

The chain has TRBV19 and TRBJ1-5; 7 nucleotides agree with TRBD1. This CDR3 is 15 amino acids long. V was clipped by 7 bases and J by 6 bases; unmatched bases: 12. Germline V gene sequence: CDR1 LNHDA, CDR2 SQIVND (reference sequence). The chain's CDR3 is CASIISKGAGQPQHF. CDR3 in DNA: TGTGCCAGTATCATAAGCAAGGGGGCCGGTCAGCCCCAGCATTTT. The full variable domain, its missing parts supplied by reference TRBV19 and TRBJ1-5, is DGGITQSPKYLFRKEGQNVTLSCEQNLNHDAMYWYRQDPGQGLRLIYYSQIVNDFQKGDIAEGYSVSREKKESFPLTVTSAQKNPTAFYLCASIISKGAGQPQHFGDGTRLSIL.

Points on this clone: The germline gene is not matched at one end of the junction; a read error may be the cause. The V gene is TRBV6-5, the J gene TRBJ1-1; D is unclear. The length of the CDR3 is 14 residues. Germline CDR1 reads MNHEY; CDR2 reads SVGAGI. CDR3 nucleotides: TGTGCCGGCAGAGGAGCACCTAAGAACACTGAAGCTTTCTTT. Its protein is CAGRGAPKNTEAFF.

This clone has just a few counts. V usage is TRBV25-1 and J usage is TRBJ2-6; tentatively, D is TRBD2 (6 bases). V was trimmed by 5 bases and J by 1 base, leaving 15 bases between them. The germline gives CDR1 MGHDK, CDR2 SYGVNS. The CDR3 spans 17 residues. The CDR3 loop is CASSPLSGRSGANVLTF. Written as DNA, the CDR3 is TGTGCCAGCAGTCCCCTTTCTGGGAGGTCTGGGGCCAACGTCCTGACTTTC.

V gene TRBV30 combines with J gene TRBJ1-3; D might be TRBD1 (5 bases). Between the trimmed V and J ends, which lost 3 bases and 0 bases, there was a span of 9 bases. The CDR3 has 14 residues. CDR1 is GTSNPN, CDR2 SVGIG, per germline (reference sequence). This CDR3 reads CAWSLGLSGNTIYF. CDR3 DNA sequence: TGTGCCTGGAGCCTGGGGCTCTCTGGAAACACCATATATTTT.

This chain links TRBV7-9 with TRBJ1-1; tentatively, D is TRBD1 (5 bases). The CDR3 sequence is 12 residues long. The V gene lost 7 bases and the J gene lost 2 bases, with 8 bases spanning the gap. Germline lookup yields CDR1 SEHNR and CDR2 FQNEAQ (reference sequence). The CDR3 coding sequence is TGTGCCAGCATGGGGGGAAACACTGAAGCTTTCTTT. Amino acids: CASMGGNTEAFF.

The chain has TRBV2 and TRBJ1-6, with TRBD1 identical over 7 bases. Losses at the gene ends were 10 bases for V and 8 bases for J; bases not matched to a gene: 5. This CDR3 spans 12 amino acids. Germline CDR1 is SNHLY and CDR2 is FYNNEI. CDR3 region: CATTGEDSPLHF. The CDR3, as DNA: TGTGCCACCACAGGGGAGGATTCACCCCTCCACTTT.

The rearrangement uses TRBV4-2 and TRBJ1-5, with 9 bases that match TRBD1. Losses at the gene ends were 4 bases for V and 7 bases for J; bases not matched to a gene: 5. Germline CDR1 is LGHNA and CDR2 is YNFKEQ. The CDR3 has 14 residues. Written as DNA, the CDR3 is TGTGCCAGCAGCCGGGACAGGGTCGACCAGCCCCAGCATTTT. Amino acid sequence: CASSRDRVDQPQHF.

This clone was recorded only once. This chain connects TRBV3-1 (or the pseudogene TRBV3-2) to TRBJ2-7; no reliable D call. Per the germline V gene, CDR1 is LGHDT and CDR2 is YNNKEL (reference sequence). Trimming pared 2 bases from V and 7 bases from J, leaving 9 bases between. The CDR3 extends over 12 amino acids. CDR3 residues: CASSQISEEQYF. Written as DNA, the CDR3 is TGTGCCAGCAGCCAAATCTCGGAGGAGCAGTACTTC.

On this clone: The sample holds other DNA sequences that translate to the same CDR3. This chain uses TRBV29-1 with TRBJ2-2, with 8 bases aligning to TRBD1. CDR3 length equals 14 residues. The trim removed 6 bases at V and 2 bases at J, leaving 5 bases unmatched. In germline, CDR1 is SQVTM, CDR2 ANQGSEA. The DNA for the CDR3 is TGCAGCGTGGGCGGACAGGGAAACACCGGGGAGCTGTTTTTT. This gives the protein CSVGGQGNTGELFF.

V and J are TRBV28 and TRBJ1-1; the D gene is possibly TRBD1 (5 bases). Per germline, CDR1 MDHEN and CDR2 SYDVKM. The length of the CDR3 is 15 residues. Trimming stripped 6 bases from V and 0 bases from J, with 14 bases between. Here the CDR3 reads CASSPSGTLNTEAFF. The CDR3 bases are TGTGCCAGCAGCCCGAGTGGGACTCTGAACACTGAAGCTTTCTTT. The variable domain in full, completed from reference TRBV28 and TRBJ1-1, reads DVKVTQSSRYLVKRTGEKVFLECVQDMDHENMFWYRQDPGLGLRLIYFSYDVKMKEKGDIPEGYSVSREKKERFSLILESASTNQTSMYLCASSPSGTLNTEAFFGQGTRLTVV.

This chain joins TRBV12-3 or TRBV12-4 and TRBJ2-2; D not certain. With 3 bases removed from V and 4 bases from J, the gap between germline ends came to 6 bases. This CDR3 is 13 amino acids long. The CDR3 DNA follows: TGTGCCAGCAGTTTTATAGTCACCGGGGAGCTGTTTTTT. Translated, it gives CASSFIVTGELFF.

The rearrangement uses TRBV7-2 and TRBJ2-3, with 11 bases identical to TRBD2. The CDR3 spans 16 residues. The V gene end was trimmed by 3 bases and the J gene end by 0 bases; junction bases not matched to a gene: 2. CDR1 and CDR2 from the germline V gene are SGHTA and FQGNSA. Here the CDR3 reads CASSFSGGASTDTQYF. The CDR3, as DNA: TGTGCCAGCAGCTTTAGCGGGGGGGCTAGCACAGATACGCAGTATTTT.

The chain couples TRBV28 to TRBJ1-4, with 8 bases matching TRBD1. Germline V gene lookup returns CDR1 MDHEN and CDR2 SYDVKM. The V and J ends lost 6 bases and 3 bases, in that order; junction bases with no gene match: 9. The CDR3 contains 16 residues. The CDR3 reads CASSIQGAVSNEKLFF. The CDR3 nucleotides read TGTGCCAGCAGCATTCAGGGGGCGGTTTCTAATGAAAAACTGTTTTTT.

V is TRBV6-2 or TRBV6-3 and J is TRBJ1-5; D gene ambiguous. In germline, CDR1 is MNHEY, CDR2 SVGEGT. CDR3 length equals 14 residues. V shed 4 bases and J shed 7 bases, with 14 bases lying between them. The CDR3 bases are TGTGCCAGCAGTTCCGGGTCACGAACCCAGCCCCAGCATTTT. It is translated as CASSSGSRTQPQHF.

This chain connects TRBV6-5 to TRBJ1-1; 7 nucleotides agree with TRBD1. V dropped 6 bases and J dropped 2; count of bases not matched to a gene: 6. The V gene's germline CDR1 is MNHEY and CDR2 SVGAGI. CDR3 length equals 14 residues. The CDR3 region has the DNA TGTGCCAGCAGACCCCCAGGGGGAAACACTGAAGCTTTCTTT. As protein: CASRPPGGNTEAFF.

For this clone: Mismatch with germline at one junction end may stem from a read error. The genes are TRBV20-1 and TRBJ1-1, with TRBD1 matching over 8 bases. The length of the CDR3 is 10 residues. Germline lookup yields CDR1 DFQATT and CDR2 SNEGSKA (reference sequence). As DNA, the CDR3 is TGCAGTGCGGCCGGGACAGGTCTTCCTTTT. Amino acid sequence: CSAAGTGLPF.

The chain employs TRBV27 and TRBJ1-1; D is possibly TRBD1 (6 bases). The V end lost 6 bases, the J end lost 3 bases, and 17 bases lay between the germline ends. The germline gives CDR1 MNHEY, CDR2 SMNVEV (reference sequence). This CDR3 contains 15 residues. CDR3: CASRSSRGTDTEAFF. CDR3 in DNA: TGTGCCAGCAGGTCCTCCAGGGGAACGGACACTGAAGCTTTCTTT.

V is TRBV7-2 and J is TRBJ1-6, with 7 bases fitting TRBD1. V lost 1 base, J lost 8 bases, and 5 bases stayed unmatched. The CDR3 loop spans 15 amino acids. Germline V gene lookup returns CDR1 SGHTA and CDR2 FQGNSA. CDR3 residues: CASSLEPDRDSPLHF. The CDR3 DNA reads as TGTGCCAGCAGCTTAGAGCCCGACAGGGATTCACCCCTCCACTTT.

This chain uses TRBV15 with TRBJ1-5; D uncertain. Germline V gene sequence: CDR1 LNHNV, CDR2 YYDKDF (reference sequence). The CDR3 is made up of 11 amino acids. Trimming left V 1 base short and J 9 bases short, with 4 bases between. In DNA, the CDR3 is TGTGCCACCAGCAGAGGAGGGCCCCAGCATTTT. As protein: CATSRGGPQHF. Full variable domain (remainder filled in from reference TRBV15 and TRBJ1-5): DAMVIQNPRYQVTQFGKPVTLSCSQTLNHNVMYWYQQKSSQAPKLLFHYYDKDFNNEADTPDNFQSRRPNTSFCFLDIRSPGLGDTAMYLCATSRGGPQHFGDGTRLSIL.

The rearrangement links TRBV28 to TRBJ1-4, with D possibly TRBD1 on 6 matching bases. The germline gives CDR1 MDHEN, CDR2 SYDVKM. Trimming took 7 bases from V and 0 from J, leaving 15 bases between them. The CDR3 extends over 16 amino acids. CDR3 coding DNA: TGTGCCAGCACCCCGGGGGGCTGGTCAACTAATGAAAAACTGTTTTTT. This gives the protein CASTPGGWSTNEKLFF.

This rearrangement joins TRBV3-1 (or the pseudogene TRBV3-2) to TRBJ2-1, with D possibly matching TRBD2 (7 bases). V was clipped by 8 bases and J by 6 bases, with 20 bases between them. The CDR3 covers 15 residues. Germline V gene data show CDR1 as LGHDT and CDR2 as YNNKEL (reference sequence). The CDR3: CASAGGPLFRNEQFF. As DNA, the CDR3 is TGTGCCAGCGCCGGGGGGCCCCTTTTTCGCAATGAGCAGTTCTTC.

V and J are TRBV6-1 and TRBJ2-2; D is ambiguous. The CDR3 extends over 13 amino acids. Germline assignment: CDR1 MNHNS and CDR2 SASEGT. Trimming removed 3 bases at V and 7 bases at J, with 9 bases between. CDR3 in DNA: TGTGCCAGCAGTGAGCTGGCCGTCGGGGAGCTGTTTTTT. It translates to CASSELAVGELFF.

The CDR3 here is CASSSISQGIPYGYTF. CDR3 nucleotides: TGTGCCAGCAGTTCCATATCACAGGGAATACCCTATGGCTACACCTTC. This chain connects TRBV28 to TRBJ1-2, with D possibly matching TRBD1 (6 bases). Per germline, CDR1 MDHEN and CDR2 SYDVKM. V lost 4 bases, J lost 4 bases, and 19 bases lay in between. The CDR3 contains 16 residues.

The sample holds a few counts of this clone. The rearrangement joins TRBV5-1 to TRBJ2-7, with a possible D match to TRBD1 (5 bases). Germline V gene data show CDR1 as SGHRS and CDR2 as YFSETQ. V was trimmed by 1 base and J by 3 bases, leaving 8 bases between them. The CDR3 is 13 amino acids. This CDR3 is CASSLTGNYEQYF. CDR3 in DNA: TGCGCCAGCAGCTTGACAGGAAACTACGAGCAGTACTTC.

The CDR3 is CASSHRTSGVTETQYF. CDR3 bases: TGTGCCAGCTCACATCGGACTAGCGGGGTGACAGAGACCCAGTACTTC. This chain connects TRBV18 to TRBJ2-5, with TRBD2 matching over 12 bases. Trimming cost V 4 bases and J 4 bases; bases outside gene matches: 7. CDR1 and CDR2 (germline): KGHSH, LQKENI. This CDR3 has 16 amino acids.

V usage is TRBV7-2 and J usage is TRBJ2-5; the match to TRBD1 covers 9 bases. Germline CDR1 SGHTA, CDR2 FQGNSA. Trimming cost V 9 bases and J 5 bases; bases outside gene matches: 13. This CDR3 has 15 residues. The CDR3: CASGGTGGSWETQYF. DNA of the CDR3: TGTGCCAGTGGGGGTACAGGGGGCAGTTGGGAGACCCAGTACTTC.

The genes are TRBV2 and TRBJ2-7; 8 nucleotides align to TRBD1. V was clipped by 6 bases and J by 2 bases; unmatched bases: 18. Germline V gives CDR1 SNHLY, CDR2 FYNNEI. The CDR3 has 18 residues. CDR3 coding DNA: TGTGCCAGCAGAACGGACAGGGTACGACCCAAGGCTACCTACGAGCAGTACTTC. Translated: CASRTDRVRPKATYEQYF. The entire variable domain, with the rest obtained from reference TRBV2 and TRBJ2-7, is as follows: EPEVTQTPSHQVTQMGQEVILRCVPISNHLYFYWYRQILGQKVEFLVSFYNNEISEKSEIFDDQFSVERPDGSNFTLKIRSTKLEDSAMYFCASRTDRVRPKATYEQYFGPGTRLTVT.

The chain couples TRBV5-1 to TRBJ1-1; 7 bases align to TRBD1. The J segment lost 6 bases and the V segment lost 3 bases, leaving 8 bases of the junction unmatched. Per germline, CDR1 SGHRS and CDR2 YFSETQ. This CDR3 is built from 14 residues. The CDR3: CASSSRTGSSEAFF. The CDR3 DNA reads TGCGCCAGCAGCTCCCGGACAGGATCTTCTGAAGCTTTCTTT. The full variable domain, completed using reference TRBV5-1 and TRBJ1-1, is KAGVTQTPRYLIKTRGQQVTLSCSPISGHRSVSWYQQTPGQGLQFLFEYFSETQRNKGNFPGRFSGRQFSNSRSEMNVSTLELGDSALYLCASSSRTGSSEAFFGQGTRLTVV.